Presented here are 15 T cell receptor beta chains from one specimen sequenced in a study of blood T cell repertoires in COVID-19. Libraries were prepared by immunoSEQ multiplex PCR; TCRdb keeps only in-frame clonotypes and omits some of them. The sample shows around 250,000 clones, around 83% of them seen only once. The material sequenced was peripheral blood. The receptor source for this set is a middle-aged man with active or convalescent COVID-19.

The V call is TRBV2, the J call TRBJ1-2, with 8 nucleotides matching TRBD1. The V segment lost 6 bases and the J segment 4 bases; nucleotides outside the gene matches: 7. Per the germline V gene, CDR1 is SNHLY and CDR2 is FYNNEI. The CDR3 contains 14 residues. The CDR3 nucleotides are TGTGCCAGCAGGGATCAGCAGGGGGCCTATGGCTACACCTTC. Translated: CASRDQQGAYGYTF.

The chain is built from TRBV2 and TRBJ1-1; 8 nucleotides match TRBD1. V lost 8 bases, J lost 3 bases, and 8 bases stayed unmatched. The CDR3 totals 14 residues. Germline CDR1 reads SNHLY; CDR2 reads FYNNEI. The CDR3 region is CASANTGGYTEAFF. The CDR3 DNA sequence: TGTGCCAGCGCCAATACAGGGGGGTACACTGAAGCTTTCTTT.

This chain links TRBV11-3 with TRBJ2-4; TRBD1 matches at 7 bases. Trimming at V came to 2 bases and at J to 6 bases, leaving 16 bases not matched to a gene. The CDR3 has 18 residues. Looked up from germline, CDR1 is SGHNT and CDR2 is YENEEA. The CDR3 loop is CASSLPAIGGRSGNIQYF. The DNA of the CDR3 is TGTGCCAGCAGCTTACCAGCAATAGGGGGCCGCTCGGGAAACATTCAGTACTTC. Full variable domain (missing parts from reference TRBV11-3 and TRBJ2-4): EAGVVQSPRYKIIEKKQPVAFWCNPISGHNTLYWYLQNLGQGPELLIRYENEEAVDDSQLPKDRFSAERLKGVDSTLKIQPAELGDSAVYLCASSLPAIGGRSGNIQYFGAGTRLSVL.

The chain combines TRBV11-2 with TRBJ1-4; D gene uncertain. The ends were cut back, 4 bases at V and 0 bases at J, with 12 bases in the middle. The CDR3 extends over 16 amino acids. CDR1 and CDR2 from the germline V gene are SGHAT and FQNNGV. DNA of the CDR3: TGTGCCAGCAGCTCTTTCCCCAGTGCAACTAATGAAAAACTGTTTTTT. Its translation is CASSSFPSATNEKLFF.

The CDR3 spells CASSDRDRGGEQYF. As DNA, the CDR3 is TGCGCCAGCAGCGACCGGGACAGGGGTGGCGAGCAGTACTTC. V is TRBV5-1 and J is TRBJ2-7; 10 bases match TRBD1. Germline CDR1 reads SGHRS; CDR2 reads YFSETQ. V trimming: 4 bases; J trimming: 6 bases; junction bases outside the gene matches: 7. The CDR3 extends over 14 amino acids.

This rearrangement joins TRBV29-1 to TRBJ2-3, with TRBD1 matching 7 bases. This CDR3 comprises 13 residues. Per the germline V gene, CDR1 is SQVTM and CDR2 is ANQGSEA. Losses at the gene ends were 4 bases for V and 4 bases for J; bases not matched to a gene: 5. DNA for the CDR3: TGCAGCGTTGTCGGGACAGCAGCAGATACGCAGTATTTT. Protein product: CSVVGTAADTQYF.

This chain connects TRBV5-1 to TRBJ1-6; D is ambiguous. With 4 bases removed from V and 0 bases from J, the gap between germline ends came to 14 bases. Germline CDR1 SGHRS, CDR2 YFSETQ. The length of the CDR3 is 17 residues. The CDR3 is CASSPLGVSSYNSPLHF. For the CDR3, the DNA is TGCGCCAGCAGCCCCCTCGGGGTTAGCTCCTATAATTCACCCCTCCACTTT.

CDR3 protein: CATSGRDRYPGELFF. DNA of the CDR3: TGTGCCACCAGTGGCCGGGACAGGTATCCCGGGGAGCTGTTTTTT. The V gene is TRBV24-1, the J gene TRBJ2-2, with 8 bases aligning to TRBD1. Per the germline V gene, CDR1 is KGHDR and CDR2 is SFDVKD. V lost 5 bases to trimming and J lost 6 bases; unmatched junction nucleotides: 7. The CDR3 is 15 amino acids.

J is TRBJ1-1 and V is TRBV29-1; D is uncertain. Trimming cost V 1 base and J 6 bases, with 9 bases left between them. This CDR3 is built from 12 residues. Germline assignment: CDR1 SQVTM and CDR2 ANQGSEA. CDR3: CSVEGYISEAFF. CDR3 nucleotides: TGCAGCGTTGAAGGGTACATATCTGAAGCTTTCTTT. The full variable domain, completed using reference TRBV29-1 and TRBJ1-1, is SAVISQKPSRDICQRGTSLTIQCQVDSQVTMMFWYRQQPGQSLTLIATANQGSEATYESGFVIDKFPISRPNLTFSTLTVSNMSPEDSSIYLCSVEGYISEAFFGQGTRLTVV.

V and J are TRBV7-6 and TRBJ1-1; tentatively, D is TRBD1 (5 bases). The CDR3 spans 15 residues. Germline values: CDR1 SGHVS, CDR2 FNYEAQ. The V end was cut by 1 base, the J end by 0 bases, with 9 bases between. The CDR3 loop is CASSLETAMNTEAFF. The CDR3 DNA sequence: TGTGCCAGCAGCTTAGAGACAGCTATGAACACTGAAGCTTTCTTT.

The genes are TRBV30 and TRBJ2-3, with TRBD2 matching over 15 bases. The V gene end was trimmed by 2 bases and the J gene end by 4 bases; junction bases not matched to a gene: 4. Germline V gene data show CDR1 as GTSNPN and CDR2 as SVGIG (reference sequence). The CDR3 extends over 16 amino acids. As DNA, the CDR3 is TGTGCCTGGAGTCCGGGACTAGCGGGAGGTCCAGATACGCAGTATTTT. Protein product: CAWSPGLAGGPDTQYF.

The V and J genes are TRBV28 and TRBJ2-2; 13 nucleotides agree with TRBD2. The V and J ends lost 8 bases and 4 bases, in that order; junction bases with no gene match: 4. CDR1 MDHEN and CDR2 SYDVKM come from the germline V gene. CDR3 size: 15 residues. CDR3 region: CASGLAGVSTGELFF. CDR3 sequence (DNA): TGTGCCAGCGGACTAGCGGGAGTTAGCACCGGGGAGCTGTTTTTT. Full variable domain (missing parts from reference TRBV28 and TRBJ2-2): DVKVTQSSRYLVKRTGEKVFLECVQDMDHENMFWYRQDPGLGLRLIYFSYDVKMKEKGDIPEGYSVSREKKERFSLILESASTNQTSMYLCASGLAGVSTGELFFGEGSRLTVL.

The chain is built from TRBV7-9 and TRBJ2-3, with 10 bases that match TRBD2. The trim removed 4 bases at V and 6 bases at J, leaving 13 bases unmatched. Per the germline V gene, CDR1 is SEHNR and CDR2 is FQNEAQ (reference sequence). This CDR3 region has 17 residues. The CDR3 loop reads CASSSGASGGPYDTQYF. The CDR3 nucleotides read TGTGCCAGCAGCTCCGGGGCTAGCGGGGGACCTTATGATACGCAGTATTTT. The full variable domain, its missing parts supplied by reference TRBV7-9 and TRBJ2-3, is DTGVSQNPRHKITKRGQNVTFRCDPISEHNRLYWYRQTLGQGPEFLTYFQNEAQLEKSRLLSDRFSAERPKGSFSTLEIQRTEQGDSAMYLCASSSGASGGPYDTQYFGPGTRLTVL.

The chain has TRBV30 and TRBJ2-3, with 11 bases matching TRBD2. CDR1 and CDR2 (germline): GTSNPN, SVGIG (reference sequence). This CDR3 has 16 residues. V gave up 3 bases and J gave up 0 bases; unmatched junction bases: 5. As DNA, the CDR3 is TGTGCCTGGAGACTAGCGGGGGCCGTTAGCACAGATACGCAGTATTTT. Protein product: CAWRLAGAVSTDTQYF.

The chain combines TRBV10-3 with TRBJ2-1, with TRBD2 identical over 10 bases. V dropped 7 bases and J dropped 6; count of bases not matched to a gene: 9. The germline gives CDR1 ENHRY, CDR2 SYGVKD. CDR3 length equals 15 residues. The CDR3 here is CAITQLAGNGNEQFF. Here the CDR3 DNA reads TGTGCCATCACCCAACTAGCGGGAAACGGCAATGAGCAGTTCTTC.